This TCR beta chain emerged from a study of T-cell memory formation after mild COVID-19. Germline V gives CDR1 MNHEY, CDR2 SVGEGT. Trimming took 6 bases from V and 5 from J, leaving 8 bases between them. The CDR3 is made up of 11 amino acids. Amplification by 5'RACE using constant-segment primers produced TCR alpha and TCR beta cDNA libraries that carried sample barcodes and UMIs. TCRdb called the 5' RACE reads again in MiXCR, with one record for every CDR3 protein. Of approximately 290,000 distinct CDR3 sequences detected, just under 20% appear once; the ten largest clones hold more than 20%. The chain links TRBV6-2 or TRBV6-3 to TRBJ2-7, with no clear D. Sequenced material: PBMCs or a T cell subset sorted from them (not recorded which). The sequence was collected from a man younger than 35 who had mild COVID-19 (a few samples of this study predate the infection). Cell type and time point are not known. Here the CDR3 reads CASSVGHEQYF. The CDR3 DNA sequence: TGTGCCAGCAGCGTGGGCCACGAGCAGTACTTC.